The 27 T cell receptor beta chains listed next were all sequenced from one sample in a study of blood T cell repertoires in COVID-19. The table came from immunoSEQ multiplex PCR; TCRdb's copy has only in-frame clones and leaves some out. The sample records fewer than 250,000 clones, approximately 78% being singletons. Source material: peripheral blood. The receptors here all came from a woman aged 35 to 49 with acute or convalescent COVID-19.

This clone was detected only a few times. The chain carries TRBV5-6 and TRBJ1-5; D gene uncertain. Germline V gives CDR1 SGHDT, CDR2 YYEEEE. Trimming shortened V by 0 bases and J by 4 bases, and 8 bases separated the two germline ends. This CDR3 is 14 amino acids long. The CDR3 region has the DNA TGTGCCAGCAGCTTGGCCAGAGGGAATCAGCCCCAGCATTTT. Protein sequence: CASSLARGNQPQHF. The variable domain in full, completed from reference TRBV5-6 and TRBJ1-5, reads DAGVTQSPTHLIKTRGQQVTLRCSPKSGHDTVSWYQQALGQGPQFIFQYYEEEERQRGNFPDRFSGHQFPNYSSELNVNALLLGDSALYLCASSLARGNQPQHFGDGTRLSIL.

The genes are TRBV24-1 and TRBJ2-1; tentatively, D is TRBD2 (5 bases). Germline V gene sequence: CDR1 KGHDR, CDR2 SFDVKD. There are 15 residues in the CDR3. Trimming pared 4 bases from V and 2 bases from J, leaving 11 bases between. CDR3 DNA: TGTGCCACCAGTGAGGCCGCGGGTCCCTACAATGAGCAGTTCTTC. This codes for CATSEAAGPYNEQFF.

This clone has only a few counts. V and J are TRBV7-2 and TRBJ2-7; the match to TRBD1 covers 9 bases. Trimming took 4 bases from V and 2 from J; bases not matched to a gene: 3. There are 14 residues in the CDR3. Germline-derived CDR1 and CDR2 are SGHTA and FQGNSA. In DNA form, the CDR3 reads TGTGCCAGCAGCTCTCGACAGGGGGCCTACGAGCAGTACTTC. As protein: CASSSRQGAYEQYF.

The chain has TRBV27 and TRBJ2-2; 8 bases match TRBD2. There are 16 residues in the CDR3. After removal of 4 bases from V and 3 bases from J, the junction contained 7 bases not matched to a gene. From germline, CDR1 is MNHEY and CDR2 SMNVEV (reference sequence). The CDR3 loop is CASSSQRERDTGELFF. The DNA of the CDR3 is TGTGCCAGCAGTTCCCAGCGGGAGAGGGACACCGGGGAGCTGTTTTTT.

This chain uses TRBV11-2 with TRBJ2-3; 8 bases align to TRBD1. Germline V gene sequence: CDR1 SGHAT, CDR2 FQNNGV. V trimming: 5 bases; J trimming: 5 bases; junction bases outside the gene matches: 3. CDR3 size: 13 residues. The CDR3 DNA sequence: TGTGCCAGCAGCGGGGACAGGTTAGATACGCAGTATTTT. Encoded protein: CASSGDRLDTQYF.

CDR3 sequence reads: CASSLRGQGIRGSGNTIYF. DNA for the CDR3: TGTGCCAGCAGCTTACGCGGACAGGGCATACGGGGCTCTGGAAACACCATATATTTT. The chain is built from TRBV7-6 and TRBJ1-3; 8 positions match TRBD1. The J segment lost 0 bases and the V segment lost 2 bases, leaving 12 bases of the junction unmatched. Per germline, CDR1 SGHVS and CDR2 FNYEAQ. This CDR3 comprises 19 residues.

The chain joins TRBV12-3 or TRBV12-4 to TRBJ2-7; D possibly corresponds to TRBD2 (6 bases). The CDR3 is 13 amino acids. V was clipped by 4 bases and J by 1 base, with 8 bases between them. The CDR3 here is CASSSRESYEQYF. DNA of the CDR3: TGTGCCAGCAGTTCCCGGGAGTCCTACGAGCAGTACTTC.

This clone was counted at least ten times. J is TRBJ2-7 and V is TRBV2; 9 bases match TRBD1. J was trimmed by 5 bases and V by 5 bases; bases with no gene match: 10. CDR1 is SNHLY and CDR2 is FYNNEI in the germline V gene. The CDR3 spans 15 residues. CDR3 DNA: TGTGCCAGCAGTCCCCTCGGGACAGGGAGGAACGAGCAGTACTTC. Translated, it gives CASSPLGTGRNEQYF. The full variable domain, with the rest looked up from reference TRBV2 and TRBJ2-7, is EPEVTQTPSHQVTQMGQEVILRCVPISNHLYFYWYRQILGQKVEFLVSFYNNEISEKSEIFDDQFSVERPDGSNFTLKIRSTKLEDSAMYFCASSPLGTGRNEQYFGPGTRLTVT.

The chain couples TRBV18 to TRBJ1-4; unclear D gene. The CDR3 spans 15 residues. From germline, CDR1 is KGHSH and CDR2 LQKENI. Trimming removed 1 base at V and 8 bases at J, with 14 bases between. The CDR3 nucleotides read TGTGCCAGCTCACCACTGCGGCAGCCGGAGGAAAAACTGTTTTTT. Its translation is CASSPLRQPEEKLFF.

This clone was seen once. In nucleotides, the CDR3 is TGTGCCAGCAGCCTCACCCAGGGAGAGCAGTACTTC. As protein: CASSLTQGEQYF. The chain combines TRBV12-3 or TRBV12-4 with TRBJ2-7; D perhaps matches TRBD1 (5 bases). The germline V and J ends were trimmed by 6 bases and 7 bases, with 13 bases remaining between them. This CDR3 comprises 12 residues.

This clone was found a few times. V is TRBV7-8 and J is TRBJ2-5, with TRBD2 identical over 10 bases. This CDR3 is built from 16 residues. CDR1 is SGHVS, CDR2 FQNEAQ, per germline. V was clipped by 1 base and J by 4 bases; unmatched bases: 6. CDR3 sequence: CASSLVSGGAAETQYF. CDR3 bases: TGTGCCAGCAGCTTAGTAAGCGGGGGGGCGGCAGAGACCCAGTACTTC.

This clone was counted only a few times. The rearrangement links TRBV5-5 to TRBJ1-1; D may be TRBD1 (6 bases). Germline CDR1 reads SGHKS; CDR2 reads YYEKEE (reference sequence). V lost 0 bases, J lost 0 bases, and 12 bases lay in between. The CDR3 contains 16 residues. This CDR3 is CASSLGGGRLNTEAFF. DNA for the CDR3: TGTGCCAGCAGCTTGGGAGGGGGACGGTTGAACACTGAAGCTTTCTTT.

The V gene is TRBV6-2 or TRBV6-3, the J gene TRBJ2-7; D ambiguous. Germline values: CDR1 MNHEY, CDR2 SVGEGT. This CDR3 contains 13 residues. The V gene lost 4 bases and the J gene lost 7 bases, with 14 bases spanning the gap. The CDR3 DNA is TGTGCCAGCAGTTCCTCGATTTCGAGGGAGCAGTACTTC. It yields the protein CASSSSISREQYF.

The chain combines TRBV7-8 with TRBJ2-4, with unresolved D. From germline, CDR1 is SGHVS and CDR2 FQNEAQ. V shed 8 bases and J shed 0 bases, with 8 bases lying between them. CDR3 size: 13 residues. Here the CDR3 DNA reads TGTGCCAGCGAGGAGTTAGCCAAAAACATTCAGTACTTC. This translates into CASEELAKNIQYF.

This clone was seen more than once but under ten times. J is TRBJ2-2 and V is TRBV19; 7 positions agree with TRBD2. CDR1 LNHDA and CDR2 SQIVND come from the germline V gene (reference sequence). Germline trimming cut 5 bases from V and 3 bases from J; bases unmatched to any gene: 6. The CDR3 runs 15 residues. DNA for the CDR3: TGTGCCAGTAGTTGGAGCGGGGAGTACACCGGGGAGCTGTTTTTT. Translating it yields CASSWSGEYTGELFF.

The V gene is TRBV13, the J gene TRBJ2-7, with D perhaps TRBD1 (6 bases). The CDR3 sequence is 16 residues long. The germline V gene has CDR1 PRHDT and CDR2 FYEKMQ (reference sequence). Trimming pared 5 bases from V and 3 bases from J, leaving 20 bases between. CDR3 protein: CASSPTGGGLDYEQYF. The CDR3 nucleotides are TGTGCCAGCAGCCCTACTGGGGGCGGCTTAGACTACGAGCAGTACTTC.

In DNA form, the CDR3 reads TGTGCCAGCAGACAAGATATGAACACTGAAGCTTTCTTT. Protein: CASRQDMNTEAFF. The chain links TRBV12-3 or TRBV12-4 to TRBJ1-1; D gene ambiguous. Between the trimmed V and J ends, which lost 6 bases and 0 bases, there was a span of 8 bases. This CDR3 spans 13 amino acids.

The chain is built from TRBV18 and TRBJ1-1, with 9 bases aligning to TRBD1. The CDR3 runs 16 residues. Germline loops: CDR1 KGHSH, CDR2 LQKENI. V shed 1 base, J shed 1 base, and the junction held 4 bases outside the gene matches. CDR3 in amino acids: CASSPQTGGKNTEAFF. CDR3 bases: TGTGCCAGCTCACCACAGACAGGGGGGAAGAACACTGAAGCTTTCTTT.

This chain connects TRBV4-1 to TRBJ2-7, with D maybe TRBD1 (6 bases). The CDR3 covers 15 residues. The germline CDR1 and CDR2 sequences are MGHRA and YSYEKL. Trimming left V 4 bases short and J 2 bases short, with 15 bases between. The CDR3 sequence is CASSLETGPAYEQYF. CDR3 sequence (DNA): TGCGCCAGCAGCCTCGAAACAGGGCCCGCCTACGAGCAGTACTTC.

The chain joins TRBV2 to TRBJ1-2; no clear D gene. Germline assignment: CDR1 SNHLY and CDR2 FYNNEI. Trimming shortened V by 0 bases and J by 1 base, and 6 bases separated the two germline ends. The CDR3 loop spans 14 amino acids. The CDR3 sequence is CASSEAEINYGYTF. CDR3 nucleotides: TGTGCCAGCAGTGAAGCAGAGATTAACTATGGCTACACCTTC. Full variable domain (remainder filled in from reference TRBV2 and TRBJ1-2): EPEVTQTPSHQVTQMGQEVILRCVPISNHLYFYWYRQILGQKVEFLVSFYNNEISEKSEIFDDQFSVERPDGSNFTLKIRSTKLEDSAMYFCASSEAEINYGYTFGSGTRLTVV.

This sequence joins TRBV5-1 and TRBJ2-3, with 11 bases lining up with TRBD2. The CDR3 sequence is 14 residues long. Germline V gene data show CDR1 as SGHRS and CDR2 as YFSETQ. The J segment lost 8 bases and the V segment lost 1 base, leaving 3 bases of the junction unmatched. The CDR3 DNA is TGCGCCAGCAGCTTGCTAGCGGGGGGAGTTACGCAGTATTTT. This codes for CASSLLAGGVTQYF.

This clone has just a few counts. In DNA, the CDR3 is TGTGCCATCATGGGGACTAGCGGGAGCTCCTACAATGAGCAGTTCTTC. Protein: CAIMGTSGSSYNEQFF. The chain uses TRBV10-3 and TRBJ2-1, with 14 positions matching TRBD2. CDR3 length equals 16 residues. Looked up from germline, CDR1 is ENHRY and CDR2 is SYGVKD. V shed 7 bases, J shed 0 bases, and the junction held 2 bases outside the gene matches.

The CDR3 sequence: CASSSQDRGRYEQYF. The CDR3 region has the DNA TGTGCCAGCAGCTCACAGGACAGGGGACGCTACGAGCAGTACTTC. This chain connects TRBV5-4 to TRBJ2-7; 9 positions match TRBD1. The CDR3 loop spans 15 amino acids. The ends lost 3 bases at V and 3 bases at J; junction bases unmatched: 7. Germline V CDR1 and CDR2: SGHNT, YYREEE (reference sequence).

J is TRBJ2-1 and V is TRBV4-3; possible D gene TRBD2, 6 bases. CDR3 length: 17 residues. The V end lost 1 base, the J end lost 7 bases, and 20 bases lay between the germline ends. Germline CDR1 is LGHNA and CDR2 is YSLEER. The CDR3 nucleotides read TGCGCCAGCAGCCAAGGGGTCGGGAGTTCTAAAGGGAATGAGCAGTTCTTC. It specifies CASSQGVGSSKGNEQFF.

This clone was observed a few times. V is TRBV11-2 and J is TRBJ2-7; TRBD1 is a possible D gene (6 bases). Germline CDR1 is SGHAT and CDR2 is FQNNGV. Trimming removed 1 base from V and 7 bases from J, with 11 bases in between. This CDR3 is built from 13 residues. The CDR3 region is CASSLGPGEEQYF. The CDR3 region has the DNA TGTGCCAGCAGCTTAGGTCCAGGGGAGGAGCAGTACTTC.

The chain combines TRBV29-1 with TRBJ2-2; 10 nucleotides agree with TRBD2. V lost 6 bases, J lost 2 bases, and 9 bases stayed unmatched. CDR3 length equals 16 residues. Germline V gene data show CDR1 as SQVTM and CDR2 as ANQGSEA. In DNA form, the CDR3 reads TGCAGCGTGCTACCGGGACTAGCGCCTAACACCGGGGAGCTGTTTTTT. Its protein is CSVLPGLAPNTGELFF.

The chain uses TRBV30 and TRBJ2-2; 10 nucleotides agree with TRBD2. V was pared by 1 base and J by 3 bases, with 2 bases of the junction left unmatched. Germline V gene sequence: CDR1 GTSNPN, CDR2 SVGIG (reference sequence). This CDR3 has 15 residues. The CDR3 DNA follows: TGTGCCTGGAGTGAAAGCGGGAGGGACACCGGGGAGCTGTTTTTT. It is translated as CAWSESGRDTGELFF. Filled out from reference TRBV30 and TRBJ2-2, the complete variable domain reads SQTIHQWPATLVQPVGSPLSLECTVEGTSNPNLYWYRQAAGRGLQLLFYSVGIGQISSEVPQNLSASRPQDRQFILSSKKLLLSDSGFYLCAWSESGRDTGELFFGEGSRLTVL.